These 4 T cell receptor beta chains share one sample of origin, sequenced in a study of neoadjuvant nivolumab and ipilimumab in lung cancer. TCRdb's copy holds only in-frame clones and misses some; the assay was immunoSEQ multiplex PCR. The table lists about 10,000 clones, roughly four fifths of them singletons. This specimen consisted of peripheral blood, obtained before neoadjuvant nivolumab, alone or with ipilimumab. The source of these receptors is an adult with non-small cell lung cancer.

This clone has a single count. This rearrangement joins TRBV5-4 to TRBJ2-1, with TRBD2 matching over 7 bases. V lost 4 bases to trimming and J lost 4 bases; unmatched junction nucleotides: 11. CDR3 size: 16 residues. Germline V gene sequence: CDR1 SGHNT, CDR2 YYREEE (reference sequence). The CDR3 loop reads CASSRSPGEGYNEQFF. CDR3 nucleotides: TGTGCCAGCAGCCGGTCCCCGGGGGAGGGTTACAATGAGCAGTTCTTC.

The chain combines TRBV27 with TRBJ1-3; 8 positions agree with TRBD1. The CDR3 runs 15 residues. Germline assignment: CDR1 MNHEY and CDR2 SMNVEV (reference sequence). The V segment lost 2 bases and the J segment 0 bases; nucleotides outside the gene matches: 0. CDR3 sequence: CASSLTGGSGNTIYF. CDR3 sequence (DNA): TGTGCCAGCAGTTTAACAGGGGGCTCTGGAAACACCATATATTTT.

Concerning this clone: A junction end diverges from the germline sequence, so it may reflect a read error. The chain combines TRBV29-1 with TRBJ2-5; 7 nucleotides match TRBD2. The CDR3 has 12 amino acids. CDR1 and CDR2 from the germline V gene are SQVTM and ANQGSEA. The chain's CDR3 is CSFEWGGETQYF. DNA for the CDR3: TGCAGCTTTGAATGGGGGGGAGAGACCCAGTACTTC. The complete variable domain, with remaining parts taken from reference TRBV29-1 and TRBJ2-5, reads SAVISQKPSRDICQRGTSLTIQCQVDSQVTMMFWYRQQPGQSLTLIATANQGSEATYESGFVIDKFPISRPNLTFSTLTVSNMSPEDSSIYLCSFEWGGETQYFGPGTRLLVL.

The V and J genes are TRBV27 and TRBJ1-1; D is uncertain. The V gene's germline CDR1 is MNHEY and CDR2 SMNVEV (reference sequence). V dropped 6 bases and J dropped 5 bases, with 13 bases sitting between them. The CDR3 has 13 amino acids. The CDR3 is CASSETDSTEAFF. The CDR3 DNA reads TGTGCCAGCAGCGAAACTGACTCGACTGAAGCTTTCTTT.